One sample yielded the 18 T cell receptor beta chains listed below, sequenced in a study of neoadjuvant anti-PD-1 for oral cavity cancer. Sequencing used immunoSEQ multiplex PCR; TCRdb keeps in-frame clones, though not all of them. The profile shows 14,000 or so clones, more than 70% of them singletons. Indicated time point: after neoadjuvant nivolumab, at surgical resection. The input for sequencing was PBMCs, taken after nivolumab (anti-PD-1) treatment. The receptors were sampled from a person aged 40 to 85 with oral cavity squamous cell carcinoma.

The CDR3 region is CASRTGINTDTQYF. As DNA, the CDR3 is TGTGCCAGCAGAACAGGGATAAACACAGATACGCAGTATTTT. This chain links TRBV6-5 with TRBJ2-3, with D possibly matching TRBD1 (6 bases). This CDR3 is 14 amino acids long. Germline values: CDR1 MNHEY, CDR2 SVGAGI. Trimming removed 6 bases from V and 2 bases from J, with 12 bases in between.

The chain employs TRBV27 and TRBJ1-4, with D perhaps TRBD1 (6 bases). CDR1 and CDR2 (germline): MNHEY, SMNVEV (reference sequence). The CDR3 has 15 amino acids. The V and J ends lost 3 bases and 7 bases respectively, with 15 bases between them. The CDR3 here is CASSFRTRGREKLFF. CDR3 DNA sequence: TGTGCCAGCAGTTTCCGAACCAGGGGCCGTGAAAAACTGTTTTTT.

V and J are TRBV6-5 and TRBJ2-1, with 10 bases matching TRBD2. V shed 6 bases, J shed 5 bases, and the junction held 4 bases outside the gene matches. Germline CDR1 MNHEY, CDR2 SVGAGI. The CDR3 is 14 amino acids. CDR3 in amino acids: CASSLAGVHNEQFF. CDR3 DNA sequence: TGTGCCAGCAGCCTAGCGGGGGTTCACAATGAGCAGTTCTTC.

DNA for the CDR3: TGTGCCAGTAGCCCGACCGCAGGCGGCACAGATACGCAGTATTTT. It yields the protein CASSPTAGGTDTQYF. The V call is TRBV19, the J call TRBJ2-3; D is ambiguous. Germline CDR1 reads LNHDA; CDR2 reads SQIVND (reference sequence). CDR3 length: 15 amino acids. Trimming removed 6 bases at V and 1 base at J, with 14 bases between. Filled out from reference TRBV19 and TRBJ2-3, the complete variable domain reads DGGITQSPKYLFRKEGQNVTLSCEQNLNHDAMYWYRQDPGQGLRLIYYSQIVNDFQKGDIAEGYSVSREKKESFPLTVTSAQKNPTAFYLCASSPTAGGTDTQYFGPGTRLTVL.

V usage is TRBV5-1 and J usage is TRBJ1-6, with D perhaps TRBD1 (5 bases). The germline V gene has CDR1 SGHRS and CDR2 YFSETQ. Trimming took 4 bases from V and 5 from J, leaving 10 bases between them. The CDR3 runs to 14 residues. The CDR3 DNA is TGCGCCAGCAGCCCCGAGGGGCATAATTCACCCCTCCACTTT. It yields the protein CASSPEGHNSPLHF.

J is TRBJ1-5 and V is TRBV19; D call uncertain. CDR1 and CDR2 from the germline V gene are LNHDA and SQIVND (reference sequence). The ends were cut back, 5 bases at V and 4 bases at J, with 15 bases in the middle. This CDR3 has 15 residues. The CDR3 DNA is TGTGCCAGTAGTCCGGGGAGGTTGGGGAATCAGCCCCAGCATTTT. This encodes CASSPGRLGNQPQHF.

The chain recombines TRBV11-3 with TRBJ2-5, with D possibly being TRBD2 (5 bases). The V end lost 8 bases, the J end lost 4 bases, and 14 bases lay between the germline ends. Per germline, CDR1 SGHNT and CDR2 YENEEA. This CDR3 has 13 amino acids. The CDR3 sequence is CASVEVGRETQYF. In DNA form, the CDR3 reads TGTGCCAGCGTGGAGGTGGGTAGAGAGACCCAGTACTTC.

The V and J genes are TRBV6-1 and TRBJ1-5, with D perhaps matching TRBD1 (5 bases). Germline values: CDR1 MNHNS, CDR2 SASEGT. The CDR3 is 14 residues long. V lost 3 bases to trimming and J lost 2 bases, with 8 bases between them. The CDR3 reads CASSEGTGNQPQHF. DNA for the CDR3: TGTGCCAGCAGTGAGGGGACGGGCAATCAGCCCCAGCATTTT.

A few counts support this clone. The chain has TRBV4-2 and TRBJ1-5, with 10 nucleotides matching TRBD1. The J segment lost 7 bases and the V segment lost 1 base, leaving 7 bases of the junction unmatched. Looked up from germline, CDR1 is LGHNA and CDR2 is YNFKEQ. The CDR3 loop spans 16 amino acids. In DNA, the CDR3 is TGTGCCAGCAGCCAAGTCGACAGGGGGCAACGGCAGCCCCAGCATTTT. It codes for CASSQVDRGQRQPQHF.

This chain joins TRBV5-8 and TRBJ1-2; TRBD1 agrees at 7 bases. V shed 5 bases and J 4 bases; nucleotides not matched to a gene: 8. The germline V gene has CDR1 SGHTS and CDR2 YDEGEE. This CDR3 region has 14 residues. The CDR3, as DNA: TGTGCCAGCAGGAAATGGACAGGCCCCTATGGCTACACCTTC. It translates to CASRKWTGPYGYTF.

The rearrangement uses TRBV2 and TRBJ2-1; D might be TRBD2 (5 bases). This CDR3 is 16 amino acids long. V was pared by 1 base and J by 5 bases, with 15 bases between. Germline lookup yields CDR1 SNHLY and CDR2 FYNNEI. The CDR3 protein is CASSEGSRGDNNEQFF. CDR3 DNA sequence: TGTGCCAGCAGTGAAGGGAGTCGGGGAGATAACAATGAGCAGTTCTTC. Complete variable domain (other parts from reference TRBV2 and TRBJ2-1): EPEVTQTPSHQVTQMGQEVILRCVPISNHLYFYWYRQILGQKVEFLVSFYNNEISEKSEIFDDQFSVERPDGSNFTLKIRSTKLEDSAMYFCASSEGSRGDNNEQFFGPGTRLTVL.

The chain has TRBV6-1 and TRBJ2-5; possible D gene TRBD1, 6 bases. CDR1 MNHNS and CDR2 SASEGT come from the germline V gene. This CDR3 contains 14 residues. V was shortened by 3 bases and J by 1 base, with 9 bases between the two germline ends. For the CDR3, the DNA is TGTGCCAGCAGTGAGGGGGACACCCAAGAGACCCAGTACTTC. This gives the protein CASSEGDTQETQYF.

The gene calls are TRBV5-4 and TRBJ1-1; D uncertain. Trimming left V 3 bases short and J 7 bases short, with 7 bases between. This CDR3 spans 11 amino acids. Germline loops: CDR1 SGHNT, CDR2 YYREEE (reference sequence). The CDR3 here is CASSSHNEAFF. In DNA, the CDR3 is TGTGCCAGCAGCTCACATAATGAAGCTTTCTTT.

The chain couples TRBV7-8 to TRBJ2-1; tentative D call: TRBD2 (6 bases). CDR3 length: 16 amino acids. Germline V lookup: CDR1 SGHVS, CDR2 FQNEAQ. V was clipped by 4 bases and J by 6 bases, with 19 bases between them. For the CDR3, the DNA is TGTGCCAGCAGCTCAGGCGCGGGAACTAGGGTCAATGAGCAGTTCTTC. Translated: CASSSGAGTRVNEQFF.

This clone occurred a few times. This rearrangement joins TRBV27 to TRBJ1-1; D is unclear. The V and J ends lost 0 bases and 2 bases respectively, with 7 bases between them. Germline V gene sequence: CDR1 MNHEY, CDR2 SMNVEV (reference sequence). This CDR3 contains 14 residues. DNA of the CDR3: TGTGCCAGCAGTTTATCCAGCCCAAACACTGAAGCTTTCTTT. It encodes CASSLSSPNTEAFF.

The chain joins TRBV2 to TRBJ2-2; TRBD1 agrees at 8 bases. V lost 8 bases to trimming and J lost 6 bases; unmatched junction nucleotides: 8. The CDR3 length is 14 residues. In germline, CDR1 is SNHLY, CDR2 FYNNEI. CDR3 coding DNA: TGTGCCAGCCGCTCAGGGGGCGCGGCCGGGGAGCTGTTTTTT. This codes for CASRSGGAAGELFF.

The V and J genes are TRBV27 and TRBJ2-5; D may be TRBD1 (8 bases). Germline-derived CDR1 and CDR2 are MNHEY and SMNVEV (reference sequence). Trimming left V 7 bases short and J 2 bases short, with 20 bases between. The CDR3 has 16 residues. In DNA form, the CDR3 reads TGTGCCAGCAAATCGGGGGGACAGGCCATACAAGAGACCCAGTACTTC. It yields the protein CASKSGGQAIQETQYF.

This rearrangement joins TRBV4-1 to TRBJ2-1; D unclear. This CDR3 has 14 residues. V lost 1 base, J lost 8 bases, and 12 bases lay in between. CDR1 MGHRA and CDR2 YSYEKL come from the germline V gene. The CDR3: CASSQGLLVDEQFF. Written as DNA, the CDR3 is TGCGCCAGCAGCCAAGGACTCCTAGTTGATGAGCAGTTCTTC.